This entry lists 24 T cell receptor beta chains sequenced from one sample in a study of T cell responses to AZD1222 COVID-19 vaccine (dated by TCRdb to about 2021). Taken with the paper, the label for time point translates to: baseline before first vaccination. The receptor library was made with the immunoSEQ multiplex PCR assay. TCRdb holds this immuneACCESS table with in-frame rearrangements only. Some clones are missing; in checked studies, unresolved V genes explain under half, and the rest has no known cause. For this sample the table gives approximately 150,000 clones, of which roughly 90% were detected only once. The top ten hold over 1.5% of the sample. Sequencing was performed on peripheral blood, taken on day 0 of AZD1222 vaccination. These receptor sequences come from an adult in good health.

This chain connects TRBV6-5 to TRBJ1-4; 7 bases are a match to TRBD1. V lost 7 bases, J lost 0 bases, and 5 bases stayed unmatched. CDR3 length: 15 amino acids. Germline V gene lookup returns CDR1 MNHEY and CDR2 SVGAGI. The CDR3: CASTWDRATNEKLFF. The CDR3 DNA is TGTGCCAGCACCTGGGACAGAGCAACTAATGAAAAACTGTTTTTT.

The rearrangement joins TRBV2 to TRBJ2-1; D gene uncertain. V lost 6 bases, J lost 2 bases, and 8 bases lay in between. The germline CDR1 and CDR2 sequences are SNHLY and FYNNEI. The CDR3 is made up of 13 amino acids. In DNA, the CDR3 is TGTGCCAGCAGCGGCCTGCCCTACAATGAGCAGTTCTTC. Its protein product is CASSGLPYNEQFF.

The chain carries TRBV12-3 or TRBV12-4 and TRBJ1-3; no firm D call. The CDR3 has 13 amino acids. V was clipped by 2 bases and J by 4 bases, with 6 bases between them. CDR3 coding DNA: TGTGCCAGCAGTTTACAAAGAGGAAACACCATATATTTT. Its translation: CASSLQRGNTIYF.

CDR3 nucleotide sequence: TGCGCCAGCAGCCCCGGGCCTCGAAAGGGAAACACCATATATTTT. Its translation: CASSPGPRKGNTIYF. This chain joins TRBV5-1 and TRBJ1-3; no clear D gene. Germline lookup yields CDR1 SGHRS and CDR2 YFSETQ. This CDR3 has 15 amino acids. V lost 4 bases and J lost 4, with 15 bases in between.

The chain links TRBV7-2 to TRBJ2-7; 7 nucleotides match TRBD2. The CDR3 contains 16 residues. Germline V lookup: CDR1 SGHTA, CDR2 FQGNSA. Germline trimming cut 3 bases from V and 4 bases from J; bases unmatched to any gene: 12. The CDR3 coding sequence is TGTGCCAGCAGCTTCTCAGTCGGGACTAACGGGTACGAGCAGTACTTC. This sequence encodes CASSFSVGTNGYEQYF.

In its sample, this clone was seen once. The chain carries TRBV5-1 and TRBJ1-4, with D perhaps matching TRBD1 (5 bases). Trimming cost V 1 base and J 3 bases, with 7 bases left between them. The CDR3 extends over 14 amino acids. The germline CDR1 and CDR2 sequences are SGHRS and YFSETQ. CDR3 sequence reads: CASSLLGPNEKLFF. Written as DNA, the CDR3 is TGCGCCAGCAGCTTGCTGGGACCTAATGAAAAACTGTTTTTT.

CDR3 nucleotide sequence: TGCAGTGCTAGCTTCACTACGCAGTATTTT. As protein: CSASFTTQYF. The rearrangement uses TRBV20-1 and TRBJ2-3; D gene unclear. V lost 3 bases, J lost 8 bases, and 6 bases lay in between. Germline V lookup: CDR1 DFQATT, CDR2 SNEGSKA (reference sequence). The CDR3 contains 10 residues.

The chain links TRBV2 to TRBJ1-5; TRBD1 matches at 9 bases. The V and J ends lost 6 bases and 1 base, in that order; junction bases with no gene match: 7. Per germline, CDR1 SNHLY and CDR2 FYNNEI. The CDR3 loop spans 16 amino acids. The CDR3 loop is CASRGVQGASNQPQHF. CDR3 coding DNA: TGTGCCAGCAGGGGGGTACAGGGGGCAAGCAATCAGCCCCAGCATTTT.

The rearrangement uses TRBV7-2 and TRBJ1-2; no clear D. Germline CDR1 and CDR2: SGHTA and FQGNSA. The V gene lost 4 bases and the J gene lost 2 bases, with 17 bases spanning the gap. The CDR3 consists of 16 residues. The CDR3 DNA is TGTGCCAGCAGCTCCAGGACCCGGCGGGCAAACTATGGCTACACCTTC. Amino acids: CASSSRTRRANYGYTF.

The chain is built from TRBV19 and TRBJ2-1, with D possibly matching TRBD1 (5 bases). The CDR3 sequence is 15 residues long. V lost 6 bases and J 0 bases, leaving 12 bases between the germline ends. Germline V gives CDR1 LNHDA, CDR2 SQIVND (reference sequence). CDR3: CASSLGASSYNEQFF. CDR3 DNA: TGTGCCAGTAGCCTAGGGGCGAGCTCCTACAATGAGCAGTTCTTC. Full variable domain (outside the CDR3, taken from reference TRBV19 and TRBJ2-1): DGGITQSPKYLFRKEGQNVTLSCEQNLNHDAMYWYRQDPGQGLRLIYYSQIVNDFQKGDIAEGYSVSREKKESFPLTVTSAQKNPTAFYLCASSLGASSYNEQFFGPGTRLTVL.

As to this clone: At one end, the junction sequence differs from germline, possibly due to a read error. V and J are TRBV7-7 and TRBJ1-2, with 8 positions matching TRBD1. Germline V gene lookup returns CDR1 SSHAT and CDR2 FNYEAQ (reference sequence). CDR3 size: 14 residues. The CDR3 sequence: CASSSRTGNYGYTF. CDR3 coding DNA: TGTGCTAGCAGCTCAAGGACAGGGAACTATGGCTACACCTTC.

This chain connects TRBV19 to TRBJ1-2; D not certain. The CDR3 runs to 12 residues. V shed 9 bases and J shed 2 bases, with 10 bases lying between them. Germline V CDR1 and CDR2: LNHDA, SQIVND (reference sequence). The CDR3 DNA is TGTGCCAGCTGGGGAGGGAACTATGGCTACACCTTC. Translating it yields CASWGGNYGYTF.

V usage is TRBV30 and J usage is TRBJ1-6, with TRBD1 identical over 7 bases. Trimming took 2 bases from V and 7 from J; bases not matched to a gene: 5. The length of the CDR3 is 14 residues. Germline assignment: CDR1 GTSNPN and CDR2 SVGIG (reference sequence). CDR3 coding DNA: TGTGCCTGGAGTAACAGGGGAATAAATTCACCCCTCCACTTT. As protein: CAWSNRGINSPLHF. Full variable domain (outside the CDR3, taken from reference TRBV30 and TRBJ1-6): SQTIHQWPATLVQPVGSPLSLECTVEGTSNPNLYWYRQAAGRGLQLLFYSVGIGQISSEVPQNLSASRPQDRQFILSSKKLLLSDSGFYLCAWSNRGINSPLHFGNGTRLTVT.

CDR3 loop: CASSLEGQPSGYTF. Here the CDR3 DNA reads TGCGCCAGCAGCTTGGAAGGGCAGCCTAGTGGCTACACCTTC. J is TRBJ1-2 and V is TRBV5-1; no definite D call. The CDR3 spans 14 residues. The V and J ends lost 0 bases and 7 bases respectively, with 13 bases between them. Germline V CDR1 and CDR2: SGHRS, YFSETQ.

The rearrangement uses TRBV7-3 and TRBJ2-1; TRBD2 might be the D (5 bases). There are 17 residues in the CDR3. CDR1 and CDR2 (germline): SGHTA, FQGTGA. The germline V and J ends were trimmed by 5 bases and 5 bases, with 22 bases remaining between them. The chain's CDR3 is CASSPGMADPSHNEQFF. The CDR3 DNA reads as TGTGCCAGCAGCCCCGGGATGGCGGACCCCAGCCACAATGAGCAGTTCTTC.

The V and J genes are TRBV7-2 and TRBJ1-3, with TRBD1 as a possible D gene (6 bases). The CDR3 contains 16 residues. V was pared by 2 bases and J by 0 bases, with 11 bases between. CDR1 is SGHTA, CDR2 FQGNSA, per germline. The CDR3 sequence is CASSLRGDGSGNTIYF. The CDR3 coding sequence is TGTGCCAGCAGCTTAAGGGGGGACGGCTCTGGAAACACCATATATTTT.

The V call is TRBV2, the J call TRBJ2-7; D may be TRBD2 (6 bases). V was trimmed by 7 bases and J by 3 bases, leaving 16 bases between them. Germline V gene lookup returns CDR1 SNHLY and CDR2 FYNNEI. CDR3 length equals 14 residues. CDR3 region: CASMPAGGIYEQYF. The CDR3 bases are TGTGCCAGCATGCCGGCCGGGGGAATCTACGAGCAGTACTTC.

The V and J genes are TRBV6-4 and TRBJ2-3; the D gene is possibly TRBD2 (5 bases). Trimming pared 0 bases from V and 2 bases from J, leaving 15 bases between. Looked up from germline, CDR1 is MRHNA and CDR2 is SNTAGT. CDR3 length: 17 residues. The CDR3 here is CASSDSAGEGPTDTQYF. DNA for the CDR3: TGTGCCAGCAGTGACTCGGCCGGGGAAGGGCCCACAGATACGCAGTATTTT.

This chain connects TRBV7-2 to TRBJ2-4; 15 bases map to TRBD2. V lost 5 bases, J lost 3 bases, and 5 bases stayed unmatched. CDR1 is SGHTA, CDR2 FQGNSA, per germline. The CDR3 length is 17 residues. CDR3: CASSAGLAGGFKNIQYF. CDR3 nucleotides: TGTGCCAGCAGCGCTGGACTAGCGGGAGGGTTCAAAAACATTCAGTACTTC.

The chain has TRBV30 and TRBJ1-1, with unresolved D. This CDR3 spans 13 amino acids. Trimming took 8 bases from V and 1 from J, leaving 14 bases between them. The germline V gene has CDR1 GTSNPN and CDR2 SVGIG (reference sequence). CDR3 sequence reads: CAGKEQRNTEAFF. CDR3 DNA sequence: TGTGCCGGCAAAGAACAGCGGAACACTGAAGCTTTCTTT.

The V call is TRBV27, the J call TRBJ2-3, with 9 bases lining up with TRBD2. CDR1 is MNHEY, CDR2 SMNVEV, per germline (reference sequence). The CDR3 loop spans 15 amino acids. Trimming took 3 bases from V and 3 from J; bases not matched to a gene: 4. The CDR3 DNA follows: TGTGCCAGCAGTTTTAGCGGGAGCTATACAGATACGCAGTATTTT. The encoded protein is CASSFSGSYTDTQYF.

Here the CDR3 reads CAARRGSPYGYTF. The CDR3 DNA sequence: TGTGCCGCCCGAAGGGGCAGCCCCTATGGCTACACCTTC. The genes are TRBV2 and TRBJ1-2, with D tentatively TRBD1 (5 bases). Germline V lookup: CDR1 SNHLY, CDR2 FYNNEI. The CDR3 spans 13 residues. Trimming took 11 bases from V and 4 from J, leaving 17 bases between them.

The chain is built from TRBV5-4 and TRBJ2-2, with 7 bases matching TRBD2. Germline-derived CDR1 and CDR2 are SGHNT and YYREEE (reference sequence). The CDR3 covers 14 residues. V shed 4 bases and J 7 bases; nucleotides not matched to a gene: 7. This CDR3 is CASSLSGRVGELFF. DNA of the CDR3: TGTGCCAGCAGCCTTAGCGGGCGAGTCGGGGAGCTGTTTTTT.

The CDR3 sequence: CASSSYRGADYGYTF. Here the CDR3 DNA reads TGTGCCAGCAGTTCCTACAGGGGGGCGGACTATGGCTACACCTTC. This sequence joins TRBV27 and TRBJ1-2; 8 nucleotides agree with TRBD1. CDR1 and CDR2 (germline): MNHEY, SMNVEV (reference sequence). The CDR3 consists of 15 residues. Trimming took 4 bases from V and 3 from J; bases not matched to a gene: 7.